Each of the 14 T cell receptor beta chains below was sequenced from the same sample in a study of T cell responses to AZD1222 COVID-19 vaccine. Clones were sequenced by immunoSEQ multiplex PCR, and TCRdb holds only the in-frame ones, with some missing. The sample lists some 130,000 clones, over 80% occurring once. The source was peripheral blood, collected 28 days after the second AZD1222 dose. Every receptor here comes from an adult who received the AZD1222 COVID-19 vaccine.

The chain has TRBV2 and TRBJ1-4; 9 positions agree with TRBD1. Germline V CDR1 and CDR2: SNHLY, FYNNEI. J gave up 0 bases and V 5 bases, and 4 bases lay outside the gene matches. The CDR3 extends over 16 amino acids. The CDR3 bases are TGTGCCAGCAGTAGGGGACAGGGAGCAACTAATGAAAAACTGTTTTTT. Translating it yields CASSRGQGATNEKLFF.

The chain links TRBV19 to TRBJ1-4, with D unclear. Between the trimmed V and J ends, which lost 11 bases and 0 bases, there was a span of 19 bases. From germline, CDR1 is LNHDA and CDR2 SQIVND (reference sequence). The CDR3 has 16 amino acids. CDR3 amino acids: CASTPAARATNEKLFF. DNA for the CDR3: TGTGCCTCAACCCCAGCAGCCCGTGCAACTAATGAAAAACTGTTTTTT.

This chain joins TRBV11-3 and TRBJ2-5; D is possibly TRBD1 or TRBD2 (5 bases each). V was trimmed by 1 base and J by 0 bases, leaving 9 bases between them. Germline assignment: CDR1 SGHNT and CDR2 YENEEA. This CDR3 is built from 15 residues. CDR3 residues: CASSLAGGNQETQYF. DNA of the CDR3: TGTGCCAGCAGCTTAGCTGGGGGAAACCAAGAGACCCAGTACTTC.

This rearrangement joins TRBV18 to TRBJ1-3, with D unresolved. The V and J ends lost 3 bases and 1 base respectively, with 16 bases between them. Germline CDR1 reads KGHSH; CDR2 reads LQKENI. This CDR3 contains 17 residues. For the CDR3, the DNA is TGTGCCAGCTCACCCTCCGGTTTTGAACTGTCTGGAAACACCATATATTTT. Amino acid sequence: CASSPSGFELSGNTIYF.

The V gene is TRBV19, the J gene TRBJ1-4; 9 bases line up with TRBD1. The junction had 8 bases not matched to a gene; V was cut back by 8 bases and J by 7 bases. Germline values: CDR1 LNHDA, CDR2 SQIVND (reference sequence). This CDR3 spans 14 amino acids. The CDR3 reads CASRPGQGPEKLFF. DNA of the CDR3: TGTGCCAGTCGTCCGGGACAGGGCCCTGAAAAACTGTTTTTT.

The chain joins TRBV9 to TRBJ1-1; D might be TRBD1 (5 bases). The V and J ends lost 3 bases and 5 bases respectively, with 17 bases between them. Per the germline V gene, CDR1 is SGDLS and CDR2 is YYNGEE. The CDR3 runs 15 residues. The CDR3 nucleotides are TGTGCCAGCAGCGCGGGGATCTCCGGGGGGACTGAAGCTTTCTTT. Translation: CASSAGISGGTEAFF. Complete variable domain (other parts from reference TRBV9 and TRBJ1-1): DSGVTQTPKHLITATGQRVTLRCSPRSGDLSVYWYQQSLDQGLQFLIQYYNGEERAKGNILERFSAQQFPDLHSELNLSSLELGDSALYFCASSAGISGGTEAFFGQGTRLTVV.

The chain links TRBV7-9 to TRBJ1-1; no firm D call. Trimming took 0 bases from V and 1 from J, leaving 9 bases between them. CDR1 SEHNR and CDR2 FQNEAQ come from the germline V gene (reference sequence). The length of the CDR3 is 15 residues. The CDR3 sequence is CASSLAFDKNTEAFF. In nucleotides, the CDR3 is TGTGCCAGCAGCTTAGCGTTCGATAAGAACACTGAAGCTTTCTTT.

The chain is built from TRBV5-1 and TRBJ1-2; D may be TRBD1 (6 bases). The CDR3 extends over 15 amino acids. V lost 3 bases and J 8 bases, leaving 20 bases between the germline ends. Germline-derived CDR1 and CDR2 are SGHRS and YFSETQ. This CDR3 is CASSSRILTGAGYTF. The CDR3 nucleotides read TGCGCCAGCAGCTCTCGAATCTTGACGGGGGCGGGCTACACCTTC. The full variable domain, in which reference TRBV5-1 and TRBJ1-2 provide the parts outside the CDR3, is KAGVTQTPRYLIKTRGQQVTLSCSPISGHRSVSWYQQTPGQGLQFLFEYFSETQRNKGNFPGRFSGRQFSNSRSEMNVSTLELGDSALYLCASSSRILTGAGYTFGSGTRLTVV.

Written as DNA, the CDR3 is TGCGCCAGCAGCCAATTGAGCGGGACAGGGAATGAAAAACTGTTTTTT. It codes for CASSQLSGTGNEKLFF. The J gene is TRBJ1-4, the V gene TRBV4-1; 9 positions agree with TRBD1. J gave up 5 bases and V 2 bases, and 6 bases lay outside the gene matches. The CDR3 is 16 amino acids. Germline V gene sequence: CDR1 MGHRA, CDR2 YSYEKL.

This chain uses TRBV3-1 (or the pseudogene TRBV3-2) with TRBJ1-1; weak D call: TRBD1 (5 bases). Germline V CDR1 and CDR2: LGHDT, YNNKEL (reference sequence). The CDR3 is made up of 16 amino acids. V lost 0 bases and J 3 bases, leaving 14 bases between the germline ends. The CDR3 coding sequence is TGTGCCAGCAGCCAAGATGGGAGGGGATTCGACACTGAAGCTTTCTTT. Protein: CASSQDGRGFDTEAFF.

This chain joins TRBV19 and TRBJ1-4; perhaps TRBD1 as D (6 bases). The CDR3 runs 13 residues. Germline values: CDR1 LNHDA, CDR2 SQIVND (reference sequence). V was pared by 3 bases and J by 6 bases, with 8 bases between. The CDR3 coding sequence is TGTGCCAGTAGTATGACAGGTGATGAAAAACTGTTTTTT. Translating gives CASSMTGDEKLFF. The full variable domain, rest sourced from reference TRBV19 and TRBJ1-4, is DGGITQSPKYLFRKEGQNVTLSCEQNLNHDAMYWYRQDPGQGLRLIYYSQIVNDFQKGDIAEGYSVSREKKESFPLTVTSAQKNPTAFYLCASSMTGDEKLFFGSGTQLSVL.

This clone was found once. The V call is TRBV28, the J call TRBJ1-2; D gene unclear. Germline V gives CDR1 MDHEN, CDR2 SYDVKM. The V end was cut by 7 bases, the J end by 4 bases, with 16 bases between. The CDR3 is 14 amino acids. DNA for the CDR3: TGTGCCAGCATATCAGCCGGGCCACCCTATGGCTACACCTTC. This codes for CASISAGPPYGYTF.

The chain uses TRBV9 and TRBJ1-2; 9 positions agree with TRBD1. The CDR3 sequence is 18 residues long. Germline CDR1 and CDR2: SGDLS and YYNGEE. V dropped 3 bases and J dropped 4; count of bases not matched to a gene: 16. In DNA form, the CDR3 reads TGTGCCAGCAGCGGATCACCGGGACAGGGATCGGTAGGCTATGGCTACACCTTC. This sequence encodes CASSGSPGQGSVGYGYTF. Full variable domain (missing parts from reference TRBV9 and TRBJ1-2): DSGVTQTPKHLITATGQRVTLRCSPRSGDLSVYWYQQSLDQGLQFLIQYYNGEERAKGNILERFSAQQFPDLHSELNLSSLELGDSALYFCASSGSPGQGSVGYGYTFGSGTRLTVV.

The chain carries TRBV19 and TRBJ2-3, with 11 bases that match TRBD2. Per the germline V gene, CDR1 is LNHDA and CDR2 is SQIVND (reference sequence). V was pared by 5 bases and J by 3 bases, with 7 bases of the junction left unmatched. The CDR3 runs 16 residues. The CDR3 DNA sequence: TGTGCCAGTAGTTCACGACTAGCGGGGCAAACAGATACGCAGTATTTT. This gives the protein CASSSRLAGQTDTQYF.